The 20 T cell receptor beta chains below come from one sample, sequenced in a study of blood T cells in healthy people across ages. Using a J-beta primer mix together with a sample-barcoded 5' primer, a second PCR was run for about 7 to 12 cycles. TCRdb re-called the 5' RACE reads with MiXCR, one entry per CDR3 protein. The sample holds over a million distinct CDR3 sequences, approximately 43% seen once. Sample: blood. Every receptor here comes from a woman under 30 in good health.

This chain uses TRBV20-1 with TRBJ2-1, with D tentatively TRBD1 (5 bases). This CDR3 comprises 12 residues. The V gene's germline CDR1 is DFQATT and CDR2 SNEGSKA (reference sequence). Trimming cost V 5 bases and J 6 bases, with 11 bases left between them. CDR3 sequence reads: CSALHRSNEQFF. DNA for the CDR3: TGCAGTGCTTTACACAGGAGCAATGAGCAGTTCTTC.

The CDR3 sequence is CASSPFSDQGYEQFF. The CDR3 region has the DNA TGTGCCAGCAGCCCCTTTAGCGATCAGGGGTATGAGCAGTTCTTC. This chain uses TRBV7-3 with TRBJ2-1; weak D call: TRBD1 (6 bases). The CDR3 covers 15 residues. Trimming took 5 bases from V and 8 from J, leaving 19 bases between them. Germline CDR1 is SGHTA and CDR2 is FQGTGA.

For this clonotype: This may arise from a read error, as a much more abundant clone is one base away. V is TRBV11-2 and J is TRBJ2-7; D gene uncertain. The CDR3 runs 11 residues. From germline, CDR1 is SGHAT and CDR2 FQNNGV. The ends were cut back, 2 bases at V and 6 bases at J, with 5 bases in the middle. The DNA for the CDR3 is TGTGCCAGCAGCTTAATTTTCGAGCAGTACTTC. Translated, it gives CASSLIFEQYF.

The chain is built from TRBV28 and TRBJ1-5; TRBD1 matches at 9 bases. Germline V lookup: CDR1 MDHEN, CDR2 SYDVKM. The CDR3 length is 17 residues. The V gene end was trimmed by 3 bases and the J gene end by 2 bases; junction bases not matched to a gene: 8. CDR3 residues: CASSFPRTGEGNQPQHF. CDR3 in DNA: TGTGCCAGCAGTTTTCCCCGGACAGGGGAAGGCAATCAGCCCCAGCATTTT. The full variable domain, rest sourced from reference TRBV28 and TRBJ1-5, is DVKVTQSSRYLVKRTGEKVFLECVQDMDHENMFWYRQDPGLGLRLIYFSYDVKMKEKGDIPEGYSVSREKKERFSLILESASTNQTSMYLCASSFPRTGEGNQPQHFGDGTRLSIL.

The rearrangement uses TRBV7-9 and TRBJ2-7; D call uncertain. Between the trimmed V and J ends, which lost 2 bases and 0 bases, there was a span of 8 bases. Per the germline V gene, CDR1 is SEHNR and CDR2 is FQNEAQ (reference sequence). The CDR3 is made up of 14 amino acids. The CDR3 DNA sequence: TGTGCCAGCAGCTTAAGCGTTGTCTCCTACGAGCAGTACTTC. It codes for CASSLSVVSYEQYF.

The chain uses TRBV14 and TRBJ2-7, with D possibly matching TRBD1 (6 bases). CDR3 size: 17 residues. Trimming stripped 0 bases from V and 7 bases from J, with 22 bases between. The germline V gene encodes CDR1 SGHDN and CDR2 FVKESK. The CDR3 loop reads CASSQDSLAGVGNEQYF. In DNA form, the CDR3 reads TGTGCCAGCAGCCAAGATTCCTTAGCAGGGGTGGGCAATGAGCAGTACTTC.

As concerns this clonotype: A junction boundary mismatches the germline segment, possibly from a read error. This sequence joins TRBV7-7 and TRBJ2-3; D is perhaps TRBD2 (6 bases). The V gene's germline CDR1 is SSHAT and CDR2 FNYEAQ (reference sequence). This CDR3 has 14 residues. The CDR3 DNA reads as TGTGCTAGCAGCGCGGGACTCTACACAGATACGCAGTATTTT. Protein sequence: CASSAGLYTDTQYF.

This clonotype was picked up a small number of times. The genes are TRBV12-5 and TRBJ1-1, with a possible D match to TRBD1 (5 bases). Trimming pared 2 bases from V and 1 base from J, leaving 11 bases between. Germline assignment: CDR1 LGHNT and CDR2 FRNRAP. The CDR3 covers 15 residues. CDR3 nucleotides: TGTGCTAGTGGTTTGAACTCCGGACAGAACACTGAAGCTTTCTTT. Translating it yields CASGLNSGQNTEAFF.

Comment on this clonotype: The junction departs from the called germline gene at one end, perhaps through a read error. The chain uses TRBV7-9 and TRBJ1-2, with 11 bases that match TRBD1. The length of the CDR3 is 15 residues. Per the germline V gene, CDR1 is SEHNR and CDR2 is FQNEAQ (reference sequence). As DNA, the CDR3 is TGTGCCTGCAGCCTCGGACAGGGGGCCGGGTATGGCTACACCTTC. It is translated as CACSLGQGAGYGYTF.

This chain links TRBV7-9 with TRBJ2-2; D not resolved. Trimming pared 11 bases from V and 4 bases from J, leaving 8 bases between. CDR3 length: 11 residues. CDR1 and CDR2 from the germline V gene are SEHNR and FQNEAQ (reference sequence). CDR3 bases: TGTGCCGGCTCCTTCACCGGGGAGCTGTTTTTT. This encodes CAGSFTGELFF.

This clonotype was observed a few times. The V and J genes are TRBV6-1 and TRBJ1-6; D may be TRBD1 (6 bases). Germline V gene data show CDR1 as MNHNS and CDR2 as SASEGT. The CDR3 length is 17 residues. The V end was cut by 1 base, the J end by 9 bases, with 19 bases between. The CDR3 reads CASSEDMRTANISPLHF. The CDR3 bases are TGTGCCAGCAGTGAAGATATGAGGACAGCGAATATTTCACCCCTCCACTTT.

The chain has TRBV4-1 and TRBJ1-2; 7 bases map to TRBD1. The V segment lost 2 bases and the J segment 12 bases; nucleotides outside the gene matches: 9. Germline lookup yields CDR1 MGHRA and CDR2 YSYEKL. This CDR3 spans 13 amino acids. Here the CDR3 DNA reads TGCGCCAGCAGCCAACACGGACAGGACGGCGACACCTTC. Translating gives CASSQHGQDGDTF.

The chain links TRBV19 to TRBJ2-3; no clear D gene. Germline V gene sequence: CDR1 LNHDA, CDR2 SQIVND (reference sequence). The CDR3 contains 12 residues. V dropped 11 bases and J dropped 4 bases, with 13 bases sitting between them. CDR3 sequence (DNA): TGTGCCTCCTTGGCGCGGCCAGATACGCAGTATTTT. Translation gives CASLARPDTQYF.

J is TRBJ1-1 and V is TRBV28; D not resolved. V was pared by 8 bases and J by 1 base, with 14 bases between. Germline loops: CDR1 MDHEN, CDR2 SYDVKM. The CDR3 has 14 residues. The CDR3 loop is CASFLPRGNTEAFF. CDR3 in DNA: TGTGCCAGCTTCCTACCTCGTGGGAACACTGAAGCTTTCTTT.

V and J are TRBV24-1 and TRBJ2-1; D gene unclear. This CDR3 contains 14 residues. Trimming took 2 bases from V and 10 from J, leaving 14 bases between them. The germline V gene has CDR1 KGHDR and CDR2 SFDVKD. The CDR3 is CATSDSRLEPEQFF. The CDR3 region has the DNA TGTGCCACCAGTGATTCCCGACTTGAGCCAGAGCAGTTCTTC.

The sample holds a few counts of this clonotype. The chain combines TRBV6-2 or TRBV6-3 with TRBJ2-7; 7 bases map to TRBD1. V gave up 5 bases and J gave up 3 bases; unmatched junction bases: 10. The germline CDR1 and CDR2 sequences are MNHEY and SVGEGT. CDR3 length: 15 residues. The CDR3: CASSRGTVSGYEQYF. In DNA, the CDR3 is TGTGCCAGCAGTCGTGGGACAGTAAGTGGCTACGAGCAGTACTTC.

The chain combines TRBV7-2 with TRBJ1-6; D call uncertain. Trimming shortened V by 1 base and J by 7 bases, and 17 bases separated the two germline ends. The V gene's germline CDR1 is SGHTA and CDR2 FQGNSA. This CDR3 is built from 17 residues. Written as DNA, the CDR3 is TGTGCCAGCAGCTTAGAGCGCGGAAGGACGGGAAATTCACCCCTCCACTTT. As protein: CASSLERGRTGNSPLHF. The whole variable domain, filled in from reference TRBV7-2 and TRBJ1-6, reads GAGVSQSPSNKVTEKGKDVELRCDPISGHTALYWYRQSLGQGLEFLIYFQGNSAPDKSGLPSDRFSAERTGGSVSTLTIQRTQQEDSAVYLCASSLERGRTGNSPLHFGNGTRLTVT.

This clonotype has just a few counts. The rearrangement uses TRBV28 and TRBJ2-7; 7 bases match TRBD1. With V trimmed by 5 bases and J by 2 bases, 9 bases remained unmatched. The CDR3 loop spans 15 amino acids. The germline CDR1 and CDR2 sequences are MDHEN and SYDVKM. The CDR3 bases are TGTGCCAGCAGTGGAAGGACAGGACCTCCCTACGAGCAGTACTTC. Its protein is CASSGRTGPPYEQYF.

This clonotype has only a few counts. A junction end diverges from the germline sequence, so it may reflect a read error. The V and J genes are TRBV6-1 and TRBJ2-7; D uncertain. Germline V gives CDR1 MNHNS, CDR2 SASEGT. The CDR3 has 12 residues. The CDR3 nucleotides are TGTGCCAGCAGTGGGGCCTCCAACGAGCAGTACTTC. Its translation: CASSGASNEQYF.

This clonotype has only a few counts. The chain employs TRBV14 and TRBJ2-7, with D uncertain. Germline V gene data show CDR1 as SGHDN and CDR2 as FVKESK. CDR3 size: 14 residues. Trimming took off 0 bases at V and 7 bases at J, with 13 bases between the two ends. The CDR3: CASSQDMGMGEQYF. Here the CDR3 DNA reads TGTGCCAGCAGCCAAGATATGGGGATGGGGGAGCAGTACTTC.